These T cell receptor beta chains were read from a single sample in a study of cytomegalovirus exposure and HLA in healthy donors. The protocol was immunoSEQ multiplex PCR, while the TCRdb copy is restricted to in-frame clones and leaves out a portion. The sample's table shows about 41,000 clones. Sequenced input: PBMCs. The source is a man aged 25-45 years in good health and CMV-seronegative. Each CDR3 is given with its conserved first and last residue. Each record gives: CDR3 length, J gene, D gene, V gene, CDR3 DNA, CDR3 protein. D genes are given only for firm matches.

len: 18; j_gene: TRBJ1-5; d_gene: TRBD1; v_gene: TRBV28; CDR3nt: TGTGCCAGCAGTTTGTACTTAGGAGCCGGGACAGGGACTCAGCCCCAGCATTTT; CDR3aa: CASSLYLGAGTGTQPQHF
len: 14; j_gene: TRBJ2-3; d_gene: .; v_gene: TRBV19; CDR3nt: TGTGCCAGTTCCGTCCGCCGGGGATCAGATACGCAGTATTTT; CDR3aa: CASSVRRGSDTQYF
len: 15; j_gene: TRBJ1-6; d_gene: TRBD1; v_gene: TRBV7-2; CDR3nt: TGTGCCAGCAGTCCACAGGGGCCTCTAAATTCACCCCTCCACTTT; CDR3aa: CASSPQGPLNSPLHF
len: 14; j_gene: TRBJ2-3; d_gene: TRBD2; v_gene: TRBV6-5; CDR3nt: TGTGCCAGCAGTAAGCGGGGGGATACAGATACGCAGTATTTT; CDR3aa: CASSKRGDTDTQYF
len: 13; j_gene: TRBJ1-4; d_gene: .; v_gene: TRBV5-1; CDR3nt: TGCGCCAGCAGCTTGGGGGCGGGGGAAAAACTGTTTTTT; CDR3aa: CASSLGAGEKLFF
len: 15; j_gene: TRBJ1-5; d_gene: .; v_gene: TRBV5-1; CDR3nt: TGCGCCAGCAGCTTGGGAGGGAGTAGCAATCAGCCCCAGCATTTT; CDR3aa: CASSLGGSSNQPQHF
len: 15; j_gene: TRBJ1-6; d_gene: TRBD1; v_gene: TRBV7-9; CDR3nt: TGTGCCAGCAGCCGGGACAGGATTAATAATTCACCCCTCCACTTT; CDR3aa: CASSRDRINNSPLHF
len: 15; j_gene: TRBJ2-7; d_gene: TRBD1; v_gene: TRBV15; CDR3nt: TGTGCCACCGCCGAGGGGGCAGGGCCGACCTACGAGCAGTACTTC; CDR3aa: CATAEGAGPTYEQYF
len: 14; j_gene: TRBJ2-1; d_gene: TRBD1; v_gene: TRBV29-1; CDR3nt: TGCAGCGTCATACGGGACAGCCCAGACAATGAGCAGTTCTTC; CDR3aa: CSVIRDSPDNEQFF
len: 15; j_gene: TRBJ2-2; d_gene: TRBD1; v_gene: TRBV6-1; CDR3nt: TGTGCCAGCAGGGACAGGGGGCTTGTTTCCGGGGAGCTGTTTTTT; CDR3aa: CASRDRGLVSGELFF
len: 11; j_gene: TRBJ2-2; d_gene: .; v_gene: TRBV29-1; CDR3nt: TGCAGCTTCAGGGTCACCGGGGAGCTGTTTTTT; CDR3aa: CSFRVTGELFF
len: 15; j_gene: TRBJ2-7; d_gene: .; v_gene: TRBV6-5; CDR3nt: TGTGCCAGCAGTTACTCTAGCGCGAGCTCCTACGAGCAGTACTTC; CDR3aa: CASSYSSASSYEQYF
len: 13; j_gene: TRBJ2-5; d_gene: .; v_gene: TRBV5-1; CDR3nt: TGCGCCAGCAGCGCGGGGCCGGCAGAGACCCAGTACTTC; CDR3aa: CASSAGPAETQYF
len: 18; j_gene: TRBJ1-5; d_gene: .; v_gene: TRBV5-6; CDR3nt: TGTGCCAGCAGCTTGGCATGGCAGGGAGGCAAGGGCAATCAGCCCCAGCATTTT; CDR3aa: CASSLAWQGGKGNQPQHF
len: 14; j_gene: TRBJ1-5; d_gene: .; v_gene: TRBV27; CDR3nt: TGTGCCAGCAGTTTAGCGGGGGGAGTTCAGCCCCAGCATTTT; CDR3aa: CASSLAGGVQPQHF
len: 15; j_gene: TRBJ1-2; d_gene: TRBD1; v_gene: TRBV27; CDR3nt: TGTGCCAGCAGTTTAGCTGGAAGGACAGGCAGGAGCTACACCTTC; CDR3aa: CASSLAGRTGRSYTF
len: 13; j_gene: TRBJ1-5; d_gene: .; v_gene: TRBV18; CDR3nt: TGTGCCAGCTCACCGGAGAGTAATCAGCCCCAGCATTTT; CDR3aa: CASSPESNQPQHF
len: 15; j_gene: TRBJ2-1; d_gene: TRBD2; v_gene: TRBV5-6; CDR3nt: TGTGCCAGCACAGGCCGGGGACTAGCGGAGACGAGCCCATTCTTC; CDR3aa: CASTGRGLAETSPFF
len: 14; j_gene: TRBJ2-7; d_gene: TRBD1; v_gene: TRBV13; CDR3nt: TGTGCCAGCAGACACAGGGGCACCTCCTACGAGCAGTACTTC; CDR3aa: CASRHRGTSYEQYF
len: 9; j_gene: TRBJ1-6; d_gene: .; v_gene: TRBV30; CDR3nt: TGTGCCTCTAGTTTATACCTCCACTTT; CDR3aa: CASSLYLHF
len: 15; j_gene: TRBJ2-5; d_gene: .; v_gene: TRBV5-1; CDR3nt: TGCGCCAGCAGCCTGGCGGGTGGTTCCCAAGAGACCCAGTACTTC; CDR3aa: CASSLAGGSQETQYF
len: 14; j_gene: TRBJ1-2; d_gene: .; v_gene: TRBV6-6; CDR3nt: TGTGCCAGCAGTTACTCCGGACAGAGTAATGGCTACACCTTC; CDR3aa: CASSYSGQSNGYTF
len: 11; j_gene: TRBJ2-7; d_gene: .; v_gene: TRBV7-2; CDR3nt: TGTGCCAGCAGCCGTTCCCACGAGCAGTACTTC; CDR3aa: CASSRSHEQYF
len: 14; j_gene: TRBJ2-7; d_gene: .; v_gene: TRBV4-2; CDR3nt: TGTGCCAGCAGCCAAGATCTTCTGGCGGGCGAGCAGTACTTC; CDR3aa: CASSQDLLAGEQYF
len: 20; j_gene: TRBJ1-2; d_gene: TRBD1; v_gene: TRBV6-4; CDR3nt: TGTGCCAGCAGTGACGGTTGGGTAAACGATTTGACAGGGGGCACCTATGGCTACACCTTC; CDR3aa: CASSDGWVNDLTGGTYGYTF
len: 14; j_gene: TRBJ2-1; d_gene: .; v_gene: TRBV19; CDR3nt: TGTGCCAGTAGTAAGAGCCATCAAGCCAATGAGCAGTTCTTC; CDR3aa: CASSKSHQANEQFF
len: 13; j_gene: TRBJ1-1; d_gene: .; v_gene: TRBV5-6; CDR3nt: TGTGCCAGCAGCTTGGGAGGGGGCACTGAAGCTTTCTTT; CDR3aa: CASSLGGGTEAFF
len: 13; j_gene: TRBJ2-7; d_gene: TRBD2; v_gene: TRBV6-5; CDR3nt: TGTGCCAGCAGTTTACTAGCGGACTACGAGCAGTACTTC; CDR3aa: CASSLLADYEQYF
len: 16; j_gene: TRBJ2-5; d_gene: TRBD2; v_gene: TRBV5-1; CDR3nt: TGCGCCAGCAGCTTGCAAGTAGCGGGGGGGTCGGAGACCCAGTACTTC; CDR3aa: CASSLQVAGGSETQYF
len: 14; j_gene: TRBJ1-1; d_gene: TRBD1; v_gene: TRBV27; CDR3nt: TGTGCCAGCAGGACGGGACAGCCGAACACTGAAGCTTTCTTT; CDR3aa: CASRTGQPNTEAFF
len: 12; j_gene: TRBJ1-2; d_gene: .; v_gene: TRBV25-1; CDR3nt: TGTGCCAGCAGTCCGGGTAAATCTGGCTACACCTTC; CDR3aa: CASSPGKSGYTF